This T cell receptor (beta chain) was recovered during a study of tumor T cells in aggressive B-cell lymphoma. CDR3 size: 18 residues. Assay: immunoSEQ multiplex PCR; the TCRdb copy retains only in-frame clones and omits some. The repertoire holds about 4,000 clones, with approximately 80% as singletons. The chain recombines TRBV1 with TRBJ2-6; TRBD1, the table's D call, was not compared with the DNA. TRBV1 is classified as a pseudogene. The receptor was derived from an adult with diffuse large B cell lymphoma. Sequenced: tumor tissue. DNA for the CDR3: TGCACCAGCAGCTACCACCGTTTGTGCACAAGTCGGGCCAACGTCCTGACTTTC. Translating gives CTSSYHRLCTSRANVLTF.